Each of the 30 T cell receptor beta chains below was sequenced from the same sample in a study of blood T cell repertoires in COVID-19. Clones were sequenced by immunoSEQ multiplex PCR, and TCRdb holds only the in-frame ones, with some missing. The data show 150,000 to 200,000 clones, around 86% seen once. Sequenced sample: peripheral blood. The receptor set was obtained from a man aged 65-85 years with acute or convalescent COVID-19.

The chain combines TRBV14 with TRBJ1-3; D perhaps matches TRBD1 (5 bases). This CDR3 is 16 amino acids long. Germline V CDR1 and CDR2: SGHDN, FVKESK. With 1 base removed from V and 0 bases from J, the gap between germline ends came to 10 bases. The CDR3 here is CASSQGYRLSGNTIYF. The CDR3 bases are TGTGCCAGCAGCCAAGGGTACAGGCTCTCTGGAAACACCATATATTTT.

The V gene is TRBV6-1, the J gene TRBJ1-3, with unresolved D. The CDR3 extends over 15 amino acids. CDR1 is MNHNS, CDR2 SASEGT, per germline. V was shortened by 0 bases and J by 7 bases, with 13 bases between the two germline ends. CDR3 coding DNA: TGTGCCAGCAGTGAAGCATCACTCTCTTTCAACACCATATATTTT. The encoded protein is CASSEASLSFNTIYF.

The V call is TRBV7-3, the J call TRBJ2-2; 8 bases are shared with TRBD1. The CDR3 extends over 16 amino acids. CDR1 and CDR2 (germline): SGHTA, FQGTGA. The trim removed 3 bases at V and 4 bases at J, leaving 7 bases unmatched. The CDR3 DNA sequence: TGTGCCAGCAGCTTCCCCCCCGACAGGGGCACCGGGGAGCTGTTTTTT. Its translation: CASSFPPDRGTGELFF.

V is TRBV5-5 and J is TRBJ1-5; 8 positions match TRBD1. The CDR3 totals 16 residues. Germline V lookup: CDR1 SGHKS, CDR2 YYEKEE (reference sequence). The V and J ends lost 5 bases and 0 bases, in that order; junction bases with no gene match: 7. CDR3 sequence: CASSTGTGNSNQPQHF. The CDR3 region has the DNA TGTGCCAGCAGTACGGGGACAGGCAATAGCAATCAGCCCCAGCATTTT. Looking up the rest from reference TRBV5-5 and TRBJ1-5 gives the full variable domain: DAGVTQSPTHLIKTRGQQVTLRCSPISGHKSVSWYQQVLGQGPQFIFQYYEKEERGRGNFPDRFSARQFPNYSSELNVNALLLGDSALYLCASSTGTGNSNQPQHFGDGTRLSIL.

The chain is built from TRBV7-9 and TRBJ2-1; D not resolved. CDR3 length: 12 residues. V was pared by 5 bases and J by 5 bases, with 7 bases between. The germline gives CDR1 SEHNR, CDR2 FQNEAQ (reference sequence). The DNA for the CDR3 is TGTGCCAGCAGCCCTGTCCACAATGAGCAGTTCTTC. Encoded protein: CASSPVHNEQFF. Combining the CDR3 with reference TRBV7-9 and TRBJ2-1 gives the whole variable domain DTGVSQNPRHKITKRGQNVTFRCDPISEHNRLYWYRQTLGQGPEFLTYFQNEAQLEKSRLLSDRFSAERPKGSFSTLEIQRTEQGDSAMYLCASSPVHNEQFFGPGTRLTVL.

This clone has just a few counts. V and J are TRBV6-5 and TRBJ2-7; TRBD2 matches at 8 bases. The V and J ends lost 6 bases and 4 bases, in that order; junction bases with no gene match: 5. This CDR3 comprises 13 residues. Germline values: CDR1 MNHEY, CDR2 SVGAGI. The CDR3, as DNA: TGTGCCAGCAGGCGGGGGGCGCAGTACGAGCAGTACTTC. Protein: CASRRGAQYEQYF.

The V and J genes are TRBV24-1 and TRBJ2-1; TRBD1 agrees at 8 bases. J gave up 1 base and V 3 bases, and 4 bases lay outside the gene matches. Germline assignment: CDR1 KGHDR and CDR2 SFDVKD. The CDR3 covers 16 residues. CDR3 region: CATSDPRQGSYNEQFF. The CDR3 bases are TGTGCCACCAGTGATCCCAGACAGGGGTCCTACAATGAGCAGTTCTTC.

This chain connects TRBV4-3 to TRBJ2-1, with TRBD2 matching 9 bases. Germline V CDR1 and CDR2: LGHNA, YSLEER. CDR3 length: 19 amino acids. The ends lost 0 bases at V and 7 bases at J; junction bases unmatched: 16. The CDR3 nucleotides are TGCGCCAGCAGCCAAGACCGGGCGGGGGGGTCATTCTTGGGTAATGAGCAGTTCTTC. Amino acid sequence: CASSQDRAGGSFLGNEQFF.

The V call is TRBV9, the J call TRBJ2-3; 8 bases are shared with TRBD1. V shed 3 bases and J 0 bases; nucleotides not matched to a gene: 3. Germline V gene sequence: CDR1 SGDLS, CDR2 YYNGEE. The CDR3 totals 15 residues. CDR3 sequence reads: CASSEDRVSTDTQYF. The CDR3 DNA follows: TGTGCCAGCAGCGAGGACAGGGTTAGCACAGATACGCAGTATTTT.

This sequence joins TRBV28 and TRBJ2-7; D not resolved. V lost 5 bases and J 3 bases, leaving 5 bases between the germline ends. This CDR3 has 11 amino acids. Germline V gene lookup returns CDR1 MDHEN and CDR2 SYDVKM. Written as DNA, the CDR3 is TGTGCCAGCAGTCCCTACTACGAGCAGTACTTC. Encoded protein: CASSPYYEQYF.

This chain joins TRBV6-5 and TRBJ2-1; 8 nucleotides line up with TRBD1. The CDR3 runs 14 residues. Per the germline V gene, CDR1 is MNHEY and CDR2 is SVGAGI. The V gene end was trimmed by 6 bases and the J gene end by 8 bases; junction bases not matched to a gene: 9. The CDR3 sequence is CASSLDRGWDEQFF. CDR3 DNA sequence: TGTGCCAGCAGCCTAGACAGGGGTTGGGATGAGCAGTTCTTC.

V gene TRBV29-1 combines with J gene TRBJ1-2; a weak D match, TRBD1 (5 bases). Germline values: CDR1 SQVTM, CDR2 ANQGSEA. Trimming removed 5 bases at V and 2 bases at J, with 12 bases between. This CDR3 is 13 amino acids long. CDR3 sequence (DNA): TGCAGCGTTCCCCGGGGGGGAAACTATGGCTACACCTTC. Translation: CSVPRGGNYGYTF.

The chain couples TRBV28 to TRBJ2-2, with unresolved D. V was clipped by 7 bases and J by 4 bases, with 10 bases between them. This CDR3 contains 13 residues. The germline gives CDR1 MDHEN, CDR2 SYDVKM. CDR3 coding DNA: TGTGCCAGCATGGTAGCCTTCACCGGGGAGCTGTTTTTT. It translates to CASMVAFTGELFF.

V gene TRBV15 combines with J gene TRBJ2-1, with TRBD2 matching over 14 bases. The V and J ends lost 4 bases and 4 bases, in that order; junction bases with no gene match: 3. Germline V gene lookup returns CDR1 LNHNV and CDR2 YYDKDF (reference sequence). This CDR3 is 16 amino acids long. The DNA of the CDR3 is TGTGCCACCAGCAAAAGGACTAGCGGGGGGTACAATGAGCAGTTCTTC. This encodes CATSKRTSGGYNEQFF.

The chain has TRBV28 and TRBJ2-1, with 10 bases matching TRBD1. Germline values: CDR1 MDHEN, CDR2 SYDVKM. V trimming: 2 bases; J trimming: 2 bases; junction bases outside the gene matches: 6. The CDR3 spans 17 residues. The CDR3: CASSLTPGTGAYNEQFF. The CDR3 coding sequence is TGTGCCAGCAGTTTAACCCCCGGGACAGGGGCCTACAATGAGCAGTTCTTC.

The chain is built from TRBV6-6 and TRBJ2-2; tentative D call: TRBD2 (5 bases). V was clipped by 2 bases and J by 6 bases, with 7 bases between them. Germline V CDR1 and CDR2: MNHNY, SVGAGI (reference sequence). The CDR3 has 13 residues. In DNA form, the CDR3 reads TGTGCCAGCAGTTACGTGGGAGCCGGGGAGCTGTTTTTT. Translating it yields CASSYVGAGELFF.

The gene calls are TRBV5-6 and TRBJ2-5; the D gene is possibly TRBD2 (5 bases). Germline CDR1 SGHDT, CDR2 YYEEEE. This CDR3 is 16 amino acids long. Trimming pared 2 bases from V and 2 bases from J, leaving 16 bases between. CDR3 DNA: TGTGCCAGCAGCTTTAAGGTAGGCAGACTACAAGAGACCCAGTACTTC. Protein product: CASSFKVGRLQETQYF.

The chain carries TRBV28 and TRBJ1-3; possibly TRBD1 for D (6 bases). Per germline, CDR1 MDHEN and CDR2 SYDVKM. CDR3 size: 14 residues. V lost 6 bases and J 2 bases, leaving 11 bases between the germline ends. The CDR3 here is CASRGGGAGNTIYF. The CDR3 DNA sequence: TGTGCCAGCAGGGGAGGGGGGGCTGGAAACACCATATATTTT.

This clone was detected only once. The chain is built from TRBV7-3 and TRBJ2-2, with 11 bases aligning to TRBD2. CDR3 size: 17 residues. CDR1 and CDR2 (germline): SGHTA, FQGTGA. J lost 3 bases, V lost 0 bases, and 3 bases had no gene match. CDR3 protein: CASSLTSGGADTGELFF. CDR3 coding DNA: TGTGCCAGCAGCTTAACTAGCGGGGGGGCCGACACCGGGGAGCTGTTTTTT.

V and J are TRBV2 and TRBJ1-5, with a possible D match to TRBD1 (5 bases). This CDR3 spans 11 amino acids. The germline V gene encodes CDR1 SNHLY and CDR2 FYNNEI. V was clipped by 3 bases and J by 16 bases, with 13 bases between them. In DNA form, the CDR3 reads TGTGCCAGCAGTGACTGGGGGGAGGGACATTTT. Protein sequence: CASSDWGEGHF.

The CDR3 loop reads CASRTYRDTQYF. The CDR3 bases are TGTGCCAGCAGAACCTATCGAGATACGCAGTATTTT. The chain couples TRBV28 to TRBJ2-3, with no clear D. The CDR3 extends over 12 amino acids. Germline V gene data show CDR1 as MDHEN and CDR2 as SYDVKM. Trimming cost V 6 bases and J 5 bases, with 9 bases left between them. The whole variable domain, filled in from reference TRBV28 and TRBJ2-3, reads DVKVTQSSRYLVKRTGEKVFLECVQDMDHENMFWYRQDPGLGLRLIYFSYDVKMKEKGDIPEGYSVSREKKERFSLILESASTNQTSMYLCASRTYRDTQYFGPGTRLTVL.

V usage is TRBV5-6 and J usage is TRBJ2-3, with D uncertain. This CDR3 spans 13 amino acids. Germline V CDR1 and CDR2: SGHDT, YYEEEE. Trimming left V 0 bases short and J 2 bases short, with 4 bases between. CDR3 sequence (DNA): TGTGCCAGCAGCTTGGCCTTCACAGATACGCAGTATTTT. Its protein is CASSLAFTDTQYF.

The genes are TRBV7-3 and TRBJ1-6; D unclear. Trimming shortened V by 5 bases and J by 9 bases, and 11 bases separated the two germline ends. Germline V gene lookup returns CDR1 SGHTA and CDR2 FQGTGA. The CDR3 is 13 residues long. Here the CDR3 DNA reads TGTGCCAGCAGCCCCAACAGTGCTTCACCCCTCCACTTT. Translated: CASSPNSASPLHF.

As DNA, the CDR3 is TGTGCCAGCAGCTTCGGACTGATCAATGAGCAGTTCTTC. It is translated as CASSFGLINEQFF. This chain connects TRBV7-2 to TRBJ2-1; possibly TRBD2 for D (5 bases). Germline V gives CDR1 SGHTA, CDR2 FQGNSA. The germline V and J ends were trimmed by 3 bases and 6 bases, with 9 bases remaining between them. The CDR3 has 13 amino acids. The full variable domain, its missing parts supplied by reference TRBV7-2 and TRBJ2-1, is GAGVSQSPSNKVTEKGKDVELRCDPISGHTALYWYRQSLGQGLEFLIYFQGNSAPDKSGLPSDRFSAERTGGSVSTLTIQRTQQEDSAVYLCASSFGLINEQFFGPGTRLTVL.

A word on this clone: Other DNA sequences in the sample encode the same CDR3. The J gene is TRBJ2-7, the V gene TRBV9, with 11 nucleotides matching TRBD1. This CDR3 contains 15 residues. The V segment lost 0 bases and the J segment 4 bases; nucleotides outside the gene matches: 3. Germline V gene sequence: CDR1 SGDLS, CDR2 YYNGEE. CDR3 coding DNA: TGTGCCAGCAGCGTAGGGACAGGGGGCTCTTACGAGCAGTACTTC. Protein sequence: CASSVGTGGSYEQYF.

This chain connects TRBV5-6 to TRBJ2-3; no clear D. The CDR3 has 16 residues. Germline lookup yields CDR1 SGHDT and CDR2 YYEEEE. Trimming left V 0 bases short and J 0 bases short, with 11 bases between. The CDR3 spells CASSLDQSSSTDTQYF. As DNA, the CDR3 is TGTGCCAGCAGCTTGGATCAGTCCTCTAGCACAGATACGCAGTATTTT.

The table lists this clone with a count of one. The gene calls are TRBV6-5 and TRBJ2-2, with TRBD1 identical over 8 bases. With V trimmed by 7 bases and J by 5 bases, 9 bases remained unmatched. CDR1 and CDR2 from the germline V gene are MNHEY and SVGAGI. The CDR3 totals 15 residues. The CDR3 loop is CASTLTGDGTGELFF. CDR3 sequence (DNA): TGTGCCAGCACGCTGACAGGGGACGGGACCGGGGAGCTGTTTTTT.

In this sample, this clone turned up a few times. This rearrangement joins TRBV2 to TRBJ1-1; 7 bases agree with TRBD1. The germline V gene has CDR1 SNHLY and CDR2 FYNNEI. This CDR3 comprises 15 residues. J gave up 4 bases and V 2 bases, and 7 bases lay outside the gene matches. The CDR3 bases are TGTGCCAGCAGTGAATCCAGGGGGGTTAGCACTGAAGCTTTCTTT. As protein: CASSESRGVSTEAFF. Looking up the rest from reference TRBV2 and TRBJ1-1 gives the full variable domain: EPEVTQTPSHQVTQMGQEVILRCVPISNHLYFYWYRQILGQKVEFLVSFYNNEISEKSEIFDDQFSVERPDGSNFTLKIRSTKLEDSAMYFCASSESRGVSTEAFFGQGTRLTVV.

The rearrangement uses TRBV5-1 and TRBJ2-1; D perhaps matches TRBD1 (6 bases). V gave up 2 bases and J gave up 3 bases, with 12 bases separating them. The CDR3 is 15 amino acids. Germline V gene sequence: CDR1 SGHRS, CDR2 YFSETQ. The CDR3: CASSLPRTDYNEQFF. CDR3 in DNA: TGCGCCAGCAGCTTACCCAGGACAGACTACAATGAGCAGTTCTTC.

The chain carries TRBV10-3 and TRBJ1-1, with 8 bases lining up with TRBD1. The CDR3 runs 13 residues. V was clipped by 11 bases and J by 7 bases; unmatched bases: 12. CDR1 and CDR2 from the germline V gene are ENHRY and SYGVKD. The CDR3 spells CAAWGQAKSEAFF. The CDR3 bases are TGTGCCGCATGGGGACAGGCGAAAAGTGAAGCTTTCTTT.